The source of this T cell receptor (beta chain) is a study of early T cells in non-severe SARS-CoV-2 infection. At the level of the study: The study sequenced bulk RNA from unsorted whole blood, with chains unpaired.

Study results and caveats: Missing private and CD4 specificities, VDJdb matching favored anti-spike CD8 responses.

This CDR3 contains 14 residues. V lost 0 bases and J 5 bases, leaving 12 bases between the germline ends. Germline V gives CDR1 DFQATT, CDR2 SNEGSKA (reference sequence). TCRdb used MiXCR to reprocess the 5' RACE reads, holding one entry per CDR3 protein. The repertoire holds 39,000 or so distinct CDR3 sequences, roughly 6% seen once, with 4.4% in the top ten. This clonotype has a handful of counts. The antigen remains unidentified. This TCR came from an adult who was a healthcare worker with PCR-confirmed SARS-CoV-2 infection or an uninfected control (not recorded which). The sample was whole blood, taken at baseline. This rearrangement joins TRBV20-1 to TRBJ2-3; a weak D match, TRBD2 (6 bases). CDR3 region: CSAREGGRRDTQYF. CDR3 DNA: TGCAGTGCTAGAGAGGGGGGACGGCGAGATACGCAGTATTTT.